Each of the 9 T cell receptor beta chains below was sequenced from the same sample in a study of blood T cell repertoires in COVID-19. Profiled with immunoSEQ multiplex PCR; TCRdb holds only in-frame clones, not every one. The sample contains about 74,000 clones, roughly 83% of which appear only once. The specimen was peripheral blood. The receptors shown here come from a man in his forties or fifties with active COVID-19.

On this clone: This same CDR3 is encoded by further DNA sequences in the sample. The V and J genes are TRBV5-1 and TRBJ2-1; 8 bases fit TRBD2. Trimming took 4 bases from V and 0 from J; bases not matched to a gene: 3. Germline V gene sequence: CDR1 SGHRS, CDR2 YFSETQ. The CDR3 runs 15 residues. Written as DNA, the CDR3 is TGCGCCAGCAGCCCAAGCGGGAGCTCCTACAATGAGCAGTTCTTC. Its protein is CASSPSGSSYNEQFF.

V and J are TRBV5-1 and TRBJ2-3, with D unresolved. This CDR3 is built from 14 residues. Looked up from germline, CDR1 is SGHRS and CDR2 is YFSETQ. With 0 bases removed from V and 7 bases from J, the gap between germline ends came to 12 bases. In DNA, the CDR3 is TGCGCCAGCAGCTTGGAACCGTGGGCCTATACGCAGTATTTT. This encodes CASSLEPWAYTQYF. Full variable domain (missing parts from reference TRBV5-1 and TRBJ2-3): KAGVTQTPRYLIKTRGQQVTLSCSPISGHRSVSWYQQTPGQGLQFLFEYFSETQRNKGNFPGRFSGRQFSNSRSEMNVSTLELGDSALYLCASSLEPWAYTQYFGPGTRLTVL.

The chain carries TRBV9 and TRBJ1-6, with D perhaps matching TRBD1 (6 bases). Germline V gives CDR1 SGDLS, CDR2 YYNGEE. This CDR3 is built from 17 residues. The germline V and J ends were trimmed by 3 bases and 7 bases, with 20 bases remaining between them. The CDR3 DNA reads TGTGCCAGCAGCGGGGAGGGGGGCGCGGGGTTGAATTCACCCCTCCACTTT. Its translation is CASSGEGGAGLNSPLHF.

This chain connects TRBV18 to TRBJ1-5; D is undetermined. CDR1 and CDR2 from the germline V gene are KGHSH and LQKENI. Between the trimmed V and J ends, which lost 2 bases and 2 bases, there was a span of 19 bases. This CDR3 is 18 amino acids long. The CDR3 DNA reads as TGTGCCAGCTCACCAAGTTCCTCGCGGGCGGCGGGCAATCAGCCCCAGCATTTT. It yields the protein CASSPSSSRAAGNQPQHF. The full variable domain, with the rest looked up from reference TRBV18 and TRBJ1-5, is NAGVMQNPRHLVRRRGQEARLRCSPMKGHSHVYWYRQLPEEGLKFMVYLQKENIIDESGMPKERFSAEFPKEGPSILRIQQVVRGDSAAYFCASSPSSSRAAGNQPQHFGDGTRLSIL.

This chain's CDR3 is CSARWADGYTF. In DNA, the CDR3 is TGCAGTGCTAGGTGGGCTGATGGCTACACCTTC. The chain recombines TRBV20-1 with TRBJ1-2; D gene uncertain. The CDR3 has 11 amino acids. With 3 bases removed from V and 6 bases from J, the gap between germline ends came to 8 bases. Looked up from germline, CDR1 is DFQATT and CDR2 is SNEGSKA (reference sequence).

The chain uses TRBV7-8 and TRBJ2-2, with 12 bases identical to TRBD2. The germline CDR1 and CDR2 sequences are SGHVS and FQNEAQ. V trimming: 5 bases; J trimming: 3 bases; junction bases outside the gene matches: 7. CDR3 length: 17 amino acids. DNA of the CDR3: TGTGCCAGCAGCACCCGACTAGCGGGAGCCGACACCGGGGAGCTGTTTTTT. Its protein product is CASSTRLAGADTGELFF.

The gene calls are TRBV29-1 and TRBJ1-2; D not certain. Germline V gives CDR1 SQVTM, CDR2 ANQGSEA. The CDR3 spans 13 residues. Trimming removed 6 bases at V and 5 bases at J, with 16 bases between. The CDR3: CSVPLGGGYGYTF. DNA of the CDR3: TGCAGCGTACCACTCGGTGGAGGATATGGCTACACCTTC. The full variable domain, with the rest looked up from reference TRBV29-1 and TRBJ1-2, is SAVISQKPSRDICQRGTSLTIQCQVDSQVTMMFWYRQQPGQSLTLIATANQGSEATYESGFVIDKFPISRPNLTFSTLTVSNMSPEDSSIYLCSVPLGGGYGYTFGSGTRLTVV.

The rearrangement links TRBV14 to TRBJ1-4; D is undetermined. Germline values: CDR1 SGHDN, CDR2 FVKESK. This CDR3 is 13 amino acids long. V lost 1 base and J lost 8, with 8 bases in between. The CDR3 nucleotides are TGTGCCAGCAGCCAAGTGATAAGCGAAAAACTGTTTTTT. Translated: CASSQVISEKLFF.

The gene calls are TRBV5-1 and TRBJ2-7; TRBD2 agrees at 7 bases. This CDR3 has 14 residues. V lost 4 bases to trimming and J lost 1 base; unmatched junction nucleotides: 5. Per the germline V gene, CDR1 is SGHRS and CDR2 is YFSETQ. CDR3 loop: CASSPGLISYEQYF. The CDR3 DNA reads as TGCGCCAGCAGCCCGGGACTAATTTCCTACGAGCAGTACTTC.